This T cell receptor beta chain was retrieved from a study of control samples from healthy donors and cancer patients. The CDR3 has 14 residues. CDR1 and CDR2 from the germline V gene are WNHNN and SYGVQD (reference sequence). Germline trimming cut 5 bases from V and 3 bases from J; bases unmatched to any gene: 1. Profiling relied on immunoSEQ multiplex PCR, and the TCRdb table lists in-frame clones only, not all of them. Altogether 100,000 to 150,000 clones are present, 75% to 95% being singletons, with the ten largest covering about 2.5%. The sequenced material came from blood. This sequence was found in a man between 18 and 29 years old in good health. This rearrangement joins TRBV10-1 to TRBJ2-1; 10 nucleotides agree with TRBD2. The CDR3 bases are TGCGCCAGCAGTCTAGCGGGGGACTACAATGAGCAGTTCTTC. It encodes CASSLAGDYNEQFF.